Presented here are 12 T cell receptor beta chains from one specimen sequenced in a study of blood T cell repertoires in COVID-19. Using immunoSEQ multiplex PCR, the repertoire was profiled, and TCRdb retains in-frame clones only, with some absent. This table has approximately 210,000 clones, 75% to 85% appearing once. Sequenced sample: PBMCs or T cells enriched from blood (not recorded which). The receptors come from a man in his thirties or forties with acute COVID-19.

The J gene is TRBJ2-7, the V gene TRBV6-5; D not certain. V was trimmed by 3 bases and J by 0 bases, leaving 15 bases between them. Germline V gives CDR1 MNHEY, CDR2 SVGAGI. The CDR3 covers 16 residues. CDR3 sequence reads: CASSYPRSSASYEQYF. In DNA form, the CDR3 reads TGTGCCAGCAGTTATCCCCGGTCCTCCGCCTCCTACGAGCAGTACTTC.

The V gene is TRBV9, the J gene TRBJ1-2; tentative D call: TRBD1 (5 bases). In germline, CDR1 is SGDLS, CDR2 YYNGEE. The CDR3 length is 13 residues. Trimming shortened V by 6 bases and J by 3 bases, and 12 bases separated the two germline ends. CDR3 residues: CASNGGAHYGYTF. DNA of the CDR3: TGTGCCAGCAACGGAGGGGCGCACTATGGCTACACCTTC.

This clone has a handful of counts. This chain links TRBV29-1 with TRBJ1-1, with D unclear. V dropped 4 bases and J dropped 5 bases, with 8 bases sitting between them. The CDR3 is made up of 11 amino acids. Per germline, CDR1 SQVTM and CDR2 ANQGSEA. CDR3 DNA sequence: TGCAGCGTTGGAGTTTTAACTGAAGCTTTCTTT. This codes for CSVGVLTEAFF. The full variable domain, rest sourced from reference TRBV29-1 and TRBJ1-1, is SAVISQKPSRDICQRGTSLTIQCQVDSQVTMMFWYRQQPGQSLTLIATANQGSEATYESGFVIDKFPISRPNLTFSTLTVSNMSPEDSSIYLCSVGVLTEAFFGQGTRLTVV.

V and J are TRBV18 and TRBJ1-2, with 7 bases matching TRBD1. V lost 3 bases to trimming and J lost 2 bases; unmatched junction nucleotides: 6. CDR1 KGHSH and CDR2 LQKENI come from the germline V gene. The CDR3 runs to 15 residues. CDR3 sequence: CASSPTRTGNYGYTF. CDR3 nucleotide sequence: TGTGCCAGCTCACCTACTCGGACAGGAAACTATGGCTACACCTTC.

The chain uses TRBV4-2 and TRBJ1-2; no clear D gene. The V end was cut by 0 bases, the J end by 7 bases, with 9 bases between. The CDR3 consists of 13 residues. Looked up from germline, CDR1 is LGHNA and CDR2 is YNFKEQ. CDR3 nucleotides: TGTGCCAGCAGCCAAGATGTCGGGGTTGGCTACACCTTC. Amino acid sequence: CASSQDVGVGYTF.

The chain employs TRBV27 and TRBJ1-2; 11 bases are shared with TRBD1. The V gene's germline CDR1 is MNHEY and CDR2 SMNVEV (reference sequence). CDR3 length: 15 amino acids. Unmatched junction bases numbered 6, after V lost 6 bases and J lost 3 bases. The DNA of the CDR3 is TGTGCCAGCAGAACACAGGGACAGGGGGACTATGGCTACACCTTC. Its protein is CASRTQGQGDYGYTF.

This chain links TRBV7-2 with TRBJ1-1, with TRBD1 identical over 7 bases. CDR3 size: 17 residues. Trimming took 5 bases from V and 5 from J; bases not matched to a gene: 17. CDR1 SGHTA and CDR2 FQGNSA come from the germline V gene. This chain's CDR3 is CASSLSHPVGGLTEAFF. The CDR3 nucleotides are TGTGCCAGCAGCCTTAGCCACCCAGTAGGGGGCCTTACTGAAGCTTTCTTT.

CDR3 nucleotide sequence: TGTGCCAGTAGTATAGAGGCCCAATCCGCCCTCCACTTT. Encoded protein: CASSIEAQSALHF. The V call is TRBV19, the J call TRBJ1-6; D is uncertain. This CDR3 has 13 amino acids. V gave up 0 bases and J gave up 14 bases, with 11 bases separating them. Germline V gene lookup returns CDR1 LNHDA and CDR2 SQIVND (reference sequence).

DNA for the CDR3: TGTGCCAGCAGCGTAGGCAGGGGTCCTCCTGAGACCCAGTACTTC. It encodes CASSVGRGPPETQYF. The chain joins TRBV9 to TRBJ2-5, with D possibly being TRBD1 (6 bases). Germline CDR1 SGDLS, CDR2 YYNGEE. Trimming removed 0 bases at V and 5 bases at J, with 14 bases between. CDR3 length: 15 amino acids. Drawing the rest from reference TRBV9 and TRBJ2-5, the complete variable domain is DSGVTQTPKHLITATGQRVTLRCSPRSGDLSVYWYQQSLDQGLQFLIQYYNGEERAKGNILERFSAQQFPDLHSELNLSSLELGDSALYFCASSVGRGPPETQYFGPGTRLLVL.

The V gene is TRBV9, the J gene TRBJ2-5; 8 bases map to TRBD1. This CDR3 is 15 amino acids long. J was trimmed by 3 bases and V by 1 base; bases with no gene match: 5. Germline-derived CDR1 and CDR2 are SGDLS and YYNGEE. The CDR3 coding sequence is TGTGCCAGCAGCGTACGGGACAGGAACAAAGAGACCCAGTACTTC. This gives the protein CASSVRDRNKETQYF.

The gene calls are TRBV7-9 and TRBJ2-4; D perhaps matches TRBD1 (5 bases). The CDR3 extends over 18 amino acids. The germline gives CDR1 SEHNR, CDR2 FQNEAQ (reference sequence). The V gene lost 5 bases and the J gene lost 5 bases, with 25 bases spanning the gap. The CDR3 sequence is CASSLRLGNHRQENIQYF. In DNA, the CDR3 is TGTGCCAGCAGCCTTCGGTTGGGGAACCACAGGCAGGAAAACATTCAGTACTTC.

The genes are TRBV5-1 and TRBJ2-7, with D tentatively TRBD2 (5 bases). Per germline, CDR1 SGHRS and CDR2 YFSETQ. The CDR3 is 16 residues long. Trimming stripped 4 bases from V and 3 bases from J, with 20 bases between. In DNA, the CDR3 is TGCGCCAGCAGCCTGGAACACGGGAATATCGTCTACGAGCAGTACTTC. Translation: CASSLEHGNIVYEQYF.